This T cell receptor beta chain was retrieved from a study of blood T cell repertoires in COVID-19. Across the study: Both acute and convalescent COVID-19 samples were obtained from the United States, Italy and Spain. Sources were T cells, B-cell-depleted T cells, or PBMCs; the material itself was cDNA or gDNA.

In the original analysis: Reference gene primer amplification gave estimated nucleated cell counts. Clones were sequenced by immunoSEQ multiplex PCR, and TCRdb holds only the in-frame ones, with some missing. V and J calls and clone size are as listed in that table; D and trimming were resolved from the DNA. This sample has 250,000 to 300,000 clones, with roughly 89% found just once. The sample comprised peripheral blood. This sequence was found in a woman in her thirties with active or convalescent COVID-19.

CDR3 sequence (DNA): TGTGCCAGCACTGTAGGGGGACGCAAGCAGTATTTT. Amino acids: CASTVGGRKQYF. The chain couples TRBV12-3 or TRBV12-4 to TRBJ2-3; TRBD1 might be the D (6 bases). V was shortened by 7 bases and J by 11 bases, with 16 bases between the two germline ends. The CDR3 has 12 residues.